The count of the clone carrying this T cell receptor beta chain is one. The antigen is undetermined. Vbeta (60) and Jbeta (13) primers were used in the PCR. Clones were sequenced by immunoSEQ multiplex PCR, and TCRdb holds only the in-frame ones, with some missing. In the table there are some 140,000 clones, less than 85% of which are singletons. This sample is part of a study of cytomegalovirus exposure and HLA in healthy donors. General study points: The authors later linked a missense DCLRE1C variant to TCR beta V- and J-gene trimming.

Germline trimming cut 3 bases from V and 3 bases from J; bases unmatched to any gene: 4. The CDR3 is 15 residues long. Germline V gene sequence: CDR1 KGHSY, CDR2 FQNENV. The sequence came from a man younger than 35 in good health and CMV-seropositive. Sequencing was done on a sample of PBMCs. The J gene is TRBJ2-7, the V gene TRBV16; 11 bases align to TRBD1. For the CDR3, the DNA is TGTGCCAGCAGCCATTCCGGGACAGGGGGCTACGAGCAGTACTTC. Translating it yields CASSHSGTGGYEQYF. The variable domain in full, with the rest retrieved from reference TRBV16 and TRBJ2-7, is GEEVAQTPKHLVRGEGQKAKLYCAPIKGHSYVFWYQQVLKNEFKFLISFQNENVFDETGMPKERFSAKCLPNSPCSLEIQATKLEDSAVYFCASSHSGTGGYEQYFGPGTRLTVT.